These 10 T cell receptor beta chains originate from one sample sequenced in a study of cytomegalovirus exposure and HLA in healthy donors. Amplification used 60 Vbeta primers and 13 Jbeta primers. Sequencing was performed with immunoSEQ multiplex PCR; in TCRdb, only in-frame clones are kept and a portion is missing. The top ten hold around 7% of the sample, which has about 170,000 clones, over 70% seen once. Material: PBMCs. These TCRs come from a man aged 25 to 40 in good health and CMV-seropositive.

J is TRBJ1-2 and V is TRBV27; no clear D gene. Per germline, CDR1 MNHEY and CDR2 SMNVEV (reference sequence). Trimming left V 6 bases short and J 4 bases short, with 21 bases between. CDR3 length: 16 residues. The DNA of the CDR3 is TGTGCCAGCAGCAAGACTGTGACCGAAAATCTCTATGGCTACACCTTC. Its protein is CASSKTVTENLYGYTF.

V is TRBV6-5 and J is TRBJ1-6; 9 bases align to TRBD1. Losses at the gene ends were 7 bases for V and 8 bases for J; bases not matched to a gene: 3. Looked up from germline, CDR1 is MNHEY and CDR2 is SVGAGI. The CDR3 spans 13 residues. Here the CDR3 reads CASTRDRDSPLHF. The CDR3 DNA follows: TGTGCCAGCACTCGGGACAGGGATTCACCCCTCCACTTT.

This chain uses TRBV25-1 with TRBJ2-5, with a possible D match to TRBD1 (6 bases). This CDR3 has 15 residues. V lost 11 bases and J 5 bases, leaving 24 bases between the germline ends. Germline CDR1 and CDR2: MGHDK and SYGVNS. CDR3 sequence reads: CASSGNNRELETQYF. The CDR3 DNA is TGTGCCTCGTCTGGGAATAACAGGGAACTTGAGACCCAGTACTTC.

The rearrangement uses TRBV6-1 and TRBJ2-1; 8 bases map to TRBD2. With 6 bases clipped from V and 0 bases from J, the junction kept 4 bases outside the gene matches. This CDR3 is built from 15 residues. Germline V CDR1 and CDR2: MNHNS, SASEGT. The CDR3 here is CASRSLAGSYNEQFF. The CDR3 nucleotides are TGTGCCAGCAGGTCGCTAGCGGGCTCCTACAATGAGCAGTTCTTC.

This chain uses TRBV5-4 with TRBJ1-2; no clear D. V dropped 0 bases and J dropped 1 base, with 7 bases sitting between them. Germline V gives CDR1 SGHNT, CDR2 YYREEE (reference sequence). The CDR3 has 14 amino acids. In DNA, the CDR3 is TGTGCCAGCAGCTTGGTCGGGGTTAACTATGGCTACACCTTC. Translation: CASSLVGVNYGYTF. The whole variable domain, filled in from reference TRBV5-4 and TRBJ1-2, reads ETGVTQSPTHLIKTRGQQVTLRCSSQSGHNTVSWYQQALGQGPQFIFQYYREEENGRGNFPPRFSGLQFPNYSSELNVNALELDDSALYLCASSLVGVNYGYTFGSGTRLTVV.

The rearrangement uses TRBV5-1 and TRBJ1-2; TRBD1 is a possible D gene (5 bases). Germline loops: CDR1 SGHRS, CDR2 YFSETQ. The CDR3 is 13 residues long. V lost 0 bases and J lost 5, with 8 bases in between. CDR3 loop: CASSLVAGYGYTF. CDR3 DNA: TGCGCCAGCAGCTTGGTGGCAGGGTATGGCTACACCTTC.

The rearrangement uses TRBV29-1 and TRBJ1-1, with 8 positions matching TRBD1. The CDR3 sequence is 13 residues long. Germline V CDR1 and CDR2: SQVTM, ANQGSEA. J was trimmed by 4 bases and V by 5 bases; bases with no gene match: 6. CDR3 protein: CSVFQGAGTEAFF. CDR3 nucleotide sequence: TGCAGCGTTTTTCAGGGGGCGGGCACTGAAGCTTTCTTT.

The count of this clone is one. This chain connects TRBV27 to TRBJ1-3, with D tentatively TRBD1 (5 bases). Germline loops: CDR1 MNHEY, CDR2 SMNVEV (reference sequence). V was clipped by 4 bases and J by 8 bases, with 12 bases between them. This CDR3 is built from 13 residues. CDR3 amino acids: CASSSGGVDTIYF. The CDR3 DNA is TGTGCCAGCAGTTCCGGGGGTGTAGACACCATATATTTT.

In DNA form, the CDR3 reads TGTGCCAGCAGCCCCGCCAGGTTTGGCACAGATACGCAGTATTTT. Translated, it gives CASSPARFGTDTQYF. J is TRBJ2-3 and V is TRBV6-5; unclear D gene. Trimming pared 6 bases from V and 1 base from J, leaving 14 bases between. The V gene's germline CDR1 is MNHEY and CDR2 SVGAGI. The length of the CDR3 is 15 residues.

The V gene is TRBV5-6, the J gene TRBJ2-7; D gene uncertain. Per the germline V gene, CDR1 is SGHDT and CDR2 is YYEEEE. The CDR3 is 12 residues long. V was pared by 7 bases and J by 0 bases, with 8 bases between. The CDR3 region has the DNA TGTGCCAGCTCGGTTAGCTCCTACGAGCAGTACTTC. Its translation: CASSVSSYEQYF.